The 16 T cell receptor beta chains reported below all come from one sample, sequenced in a study of blood T cell repertoires in COVID-19. TCRdb's copy holds only in-frame clones and misses some; the assay was immunoSEQ multiplex PCR. Among roughly 290,000 clones listed, about 93% were seen once. The sequencing sample was made of peripheral blood. The receptors shown here come from a woman in her twenties or thirties with COVID-19, enrolled during active disease.

This clone occurred once. The chain employs TRBV19 and TRBJ2-5, with D possibly TRBD2 on 6 matching bases. The germline V gene encodes CDR1 LNHDA and CDR2 SQIVND (reference sequence). The CDR3 runs 12 residues. The CDR3 reads CAPGLRLETQYF. The CDR3 DNA reads as TGTGCTCCGGGACTTCGGTTGGAGACCCAGTACTTC.

The V gene is TRBV3-1 (or the pseudogene TRBV3-2), the J gene TRBJ1-1; maybe TRBD1 (5 bases). V dropped 4 bases and J dropped 5 bases, with 14 bases sitting between them. The CDR3 sequence is 14 residues long. In germline, CDR1 is LGHDT, CDR2 YNNKEL (reference sequence). The CDR3 sequence is CASSRAGGGTEAFF. The DNA of the CDR3 is TGTGCCAGCAGCCGCGCGGGGGGGGGAACTGAAGCTTTCTTT.

This clone was picked up one time. The V call is TRBV14, the J call TRBJ2-3, with TRBD1 matching 9 bases. The germline CDR1 and CDR2 sequences are SGHDN and FVKESK. The CDR3 sequence is 15 residues long. The trim removed 6 bases at V and 2 bases at J, leaving 6 bases unmatched. CDR3 loop: CASSSGQGYTDTQYF. CDR3 nucleotide sequence: TGTGCCAGCAGTTCCGGACAGGGGTACACAGATACGCAGTATTTT.

This clone was seen only once. The chain uses TRBV5-1 and TRBJ2-7; 8 bases match TRBD1. Germline-derived CDR1 and CDR2 are SGHRS and YFSETQ. V lost 4 bases to trimming and J lost 3 bases; unmatched junction nucleotides: 3. The length of the CDR3 is 13 residues. The CDR3 coding sequence is TGCGCCAGCAGCCAGGGGACAGGCTACGAGCAGTACTTC. Encoded protein: CASSQGTGYEQYF.

The rearrangement uses TRBV20-1 and TRBJ2-2; D may be TRBD2 (6 bases). The CDR3 contains 14 residues. V lost 3 bases, J lost 0 bases, and 8 bases lay in between. Germline CDR1 reads DFQATT; CDR2 reads SNEGSKA (reference sequence). The CDR3 region is CSASRGTNTGELFF. Here the CDR3 DNA reads TGCAGTGCTAGTCGCGGGACGAACACCGGGGAGCTGTTTTTT.

The rearrangement links TRBV25-1 to TRBJ2-5; 8 bases map to TRBD1. The CDR3 is 15 amino acids. CDR1 and CDR2 from the germline V gene are MGHDK and SYGVNS. V shed 4 bases, J shed 5 bases, and the junction held 9 bases outside the gene matches. The CDR3 sequence: CASSAGRGTGETQYF. The CDR3 nucleotides are TGTGCCAGCAGTGCCGGCAGGGGGACAGGCGAGACCCAGTACTTC.

The chain carries TRBV28 and TRBJ1-5, with D possibly being TRBD1 (5 bases). CDR1 MDHEN and CDR2 SYDVKM come from the germline V gene. V dropped 10 bases and J dropped 7 bases, with 17 bases sitting between them. This CDR3 contains 13 residues. The CDR3 nucleotides read TGTGCCACCCTGGCGGGGGGACGGCAGCCCCAGCATTTT. Protein sequence: CATLAGGRQPQHF. Supplemented by reference TRBV28 and TRBJ1-5, the full variable domain reads DVKVTQSSRYLVKRTGEKVFLECVQDMDHENMFWYRQDPGLGLRLIYFSYDVKMKEKGDIPEGYSVSREKKERFSLILESASTNQTSMYLCATLAGGRQPQHFGDGTRLSIL.

The gene calls are TRBV4-3 and TRBJ1-2; tentative D call: TRBD1 (5 bases). Germline CDR1 is LGHNA and CDR2 is YSLEER. V lost 0 bases to trimming and J lost 3 bases, with 11 bases between them. This CDR3 spans 15 amino acids. CDR3 amino acids: CASSQENRKYYGYTF. For the CDR3, the DNA is TGCGCCAGCAGCCAAGAAAACAGGAAGTACTATGGCTACACCTTC.

J is TRBJ1-6 and V is TRBV4-2, with 9 nucleotides matching TRBD1. This CDR3 spans 14 amino acids. Germline V gene sequence: CDR1 LGHNA, CDR2 YNFKEQ. Trimming at V came to 4 bases and at J to 7 bases, leaving 2 bases not matched to a gene. For the CDR3, the DNA is TGTGCCAGCAGCCGGGACAGGGTAAATTCACCCCTCCACTTT. Translating it yields CASSRDRVNSPLHF.

This chain uses TRBV28 with TRBJ2-1, with D perhaps TRBD2 (7 bases). This CDR3 has 17 residues. V shed 0 bases and J shed 4 bases, with 16 bases lying between them. Germline loops: CDR1 MDHEN, CDR2 SYDVKM. CDR3 sequence (DNA): TGTGCCAGCAGTTTATGGGCCAAGGGGGGGAATTACAATGAGCAGTTCTTC. Translation gives CASSLWAKGGNYNEQFF.

A word on this clone: No conserved phenylalanine or tryptophan is present at the end of the CDR3, so a read error is the likely explanation. V and J are TRBV18 and TRBJ1-2, with 8 nucleotides matching TRBD1. V shed 3 bases, J shed 4 bases, and the junction held 7 bases outside the gene matches. CDR1 is KGHSH and CDR2 is LQKENI in the germline V gene. The CDR3 is 15 residues long. CDR3 sequence reads: CASSPLGQGVYGYTL. CDR3 nucleotides: TGTGCCAGCTCACCCCTAGGACAGGGTGTCTATGGCTACACCCTC.

The V call is TRBV30, the J call TRBJ2-7; 7 bases align to TRBD1. CDR1 is GTSNPN and CDR2 is SVGIG in the germline V gene (reference sequence). Losses at the gene ends were 1 base for V and 6 bases for J; bases not matched to a gene: 6. This CDR3 has 13 residues. For the CDR3, the DNA is TGTGCCTGGAGTGGACCAGGGGGTGCCGAGCAGTACTTC. This gives the protein CAWSGPGGAEQYF.

This clone was picked up a small number of times. The J gene is TRBJ1-1, the V gene TRBV5-1; D not resolved. Trimming took off 1 base at V and 3 bases at J, with 7 bases between the two ends. The CDR3 loop spans 13 amino acids. Looked up from germline, CDR1 is SGHRS and CDR2 is YFSETQ. The CDR3 spells CASSLREDTEAFF. The DNA for the CDR3 is TGCGCCAGCAGCTTGCGGGAGGACACTGAAGCTTTCTTT. Combining the CDR3 with reference TRBV5-1 and TRBJ1-1 gives the whole variable domain KAGVTQTPRYLIKTRGQQVTLSCSPISGHRSVSWYQQTPGQGLQFLFEYFSETQRNKGNFPGRFSGRQFSNSRSEMNVSTLELGDSALYLCASSLREDTEAFFGQGTRLTVV.

The chain has TRBV19 and TRBJ2-3; 11 nucleotides align to TRBD2. In germline, CDR1 is LNHDA, CDR2 SQIVND (reference sequence). The CDR3 extends over 18 amino acids. V trimming: 1 base; J trimming: 1 base; junction bases outside the gene matches: 7. The CDR3 nucleotides are TGTGCCAGTAGTATAGCTCCCCTAGCGGGAGGCGGCACAGATACGCAGTATTTT. Protein product: CASSIAPLAGGGTDTQYF.

This sequence joins TRBV6-5 and TRBJ1-1; the match to TRBD1 covers 8 bases. This CDR3 contains 16 residues. Germline V gene lookup returns CDR1 MNHEY and CDR2 SVGAGI. J lost 0 bases, V lost 4 bases, and 7 bases had no gene match. The chain's CDR3 is CASSSPRGPLNTEAFF. The CDR3 DNA is TGTGCCAGCAGTTCCCCCAGGGGGCCCCTGAACACTGAAGCTTTCTTT.

This clone was seen only once. The gene calls are TRBV27 and TRBJ2-5, with TRBD1 matching 7 bases. V lost 0 bases to trimming and J lost 4 bases; unmatched junction nucleotides: 5. The CDR3 runs 15 residues. Germline V gives CDR1 MNHEY, CDR2 SMNVEV (reference sequence). CDR3 coding DNA: TGTGCCAGCAGTTTATCGTGGGACAGAGGAGAGACCCAGTACTTC. This codes for CASSLSWDRGETQYF.